This TCR beta chain was identified during a study of control samples from healthy donors and cancer patients. This clone was recorded only once. The CDR3 consists of 16 residues. Losses at the gene ends were 2 bases for V and 5 bases for J; bases not matched to a gene: 11. Germline-derived CDR1 and CDR2 are MNHEY and SVGEGT. This table comes from immunoSEQ multiplex PCR, and its TCRdb copy is limited to in-frame clones, with some not included. The data contain about 150,000 clones, approximately 88% of them singletons. J is TRBJ2-5 and V is TRBV6-2 or TRBV6-3, with 7 bases matching TRBD2. Material: blood. This TCR came from a young man in good health. CDR3 sequence: CASSYGGLDYLETQYF. CDR3 DNA sequence: TGTGCCAGCAGTTACGGAGGACTAGATTATTTGGAGACCCAGTACTTC.